Listed below are T cell receptor beta chains from one sample, sequenced in a study of shared clonotypes between healthy human individuals. The table came from immunoSEQ multiplex PCR; TCRdb's copy has only in-frame clones and leaves some out. The sample holds roughly 2,000,000 clones, 85% to 95% seen once. The sample consisted of naive CD8+ T cells sorted from blood. The receptors were sampled from a man aged 18 to 30 in good health. Both conserved end residues are part of each CDR3. Fields, in order: CDR3 protein, CDR3 DNA, D gene, J gene, V gene, clone size. D genes are given only for firm matches. Some rows mark clone size as missing; the rest say once, few, many or name a class of expanded clone.

CDR3aa: CASSFPAQETQYF
CDR3nt: TGTGCCAGCAGCTTTCCAGCCCAAGAGACCCAGTACTTC
d_gene: .
j_gene: TRBJ2-5
v_gene: TRBV5-6
abundance: .

CDR3aa: CASRVGSYEQYF
CDR3nt: TGTGCCAGCAGGGTAGGGTCCTACGAGCAGTACTTC
d_gene: .
j_gene: TRBJ2-7
v_gene: TRBV7-9
abundance: once

CDR3aa: CASSSEYQTENTEAFF
CDR3nt: TGTGCCAGCAGCTCTGAATATCAGACAGAGAACACTGAAGCTTTCTTT
d_gene: .
j_gene: TRBJ1-1
v_gene: TRBV5-6
abundance: .

CDR3aa: CASRPGQGTYEQYF
CDR3nt: TGTGCCAGCAGGCCGGGACAGGGAACCTACGAGCAGTACTTC
d_gene: TRBD1
j_gene: TRBJ2-7
v_gene: TRBV7-9
abundance: .

CDR3aa: CASSLVGIEQYF
CDR3nt: TGCGCCAGCAGCTTGGTAGGAATTGAGCAGTACTTC
d_gene: .
j_gene: TRBJ2-7
v_gene: TRBV5-1
abundance: .

CDR3aa: CASSLDWGGTDTQYF
CDR3nt: TGTGCCAGCAGTCTAGACTGGGGGGGCACAGATACGCAGTATTTT
d_gene: .
j_gene: TRBJ2-3
v_gene: TRBV13
abundance: .

CDR3aa: CATSGVPDEQFF
CDR3nt: TGCGCCACCTCGGGGGTCCCTGATGAGCAGTTCTTC
d_gene: .
j_gene: TRBJ2-1
v_gene: TRBV10-2
abundance: .

CDR3aa: CASSLLKQGRGYTF
CDR3nt: TGTGCCAGCAGTTTGCTAAAACAGGGTCGTGGCTACACCTTC
d_gene: .
j_gene: TRBJ1-2
v_gene: TRBV28
abundance: once

CDR3aa: CASSQVADSYNEQFF
CDR3nt: TGTGCCAGCAGTCAGGTAGCGGATTCCTACAATGAGCAGTTCTTC
d_gene: .
j_gene: TRBJ2-1
v_gene: TRBV14
abundance: .

CDR3aa: CASSVARQLANYGYTF
CDR3nt: TGTGCCAGCAGTGTAGCCCGGCAGTTAGCTAACTATGGCTACACCTTC
d_gene: .
j_gene: TRBJ1-2
v_gene: TRBV6-1
abundance: .

CDR3aa: CASSLVGDNELFF
CDR3nt: TGTGCCAGCAGCTTGGTTGGCGACAATGAGCTGTTTTTT
d_gene: .
j_gene: TRBJ2-2
v_gene: TRBV5-8
abundance: .

CDR3aa: CASSVEGGVVDYGYTF
CDR3nt: TGTGCCAGCAGCGTAGAGGGTGGGGTGGTAGACTATGGCTACACCTTC
d_gene: .
j_gene: TRBJ1-2
v_gene: TRBV9
abundance: .

CDR3aa: CASSPTGNQPQHF
CDR3nt: TGTGCCAGCAGCCCCACGGGCAATCAGCCCCAGCATTTT
d_gene: .
j_gene: TRBJ1-5
v_gene: TRBV9
abundance: once

CDR3aa: CASSFGSPTEAFF
CDR3nt: TGTGCCAGCAGCTTCGGCAGTCCCACTGAAGCTTTCTTT
d_gene: .
j_gene: TRBJ1-1
v_gene: TRBV5-6
abundance: .

CDR3aa: CASSIAGSSYEQYF
CDR3nt: TGTGCCAGCAGTATAGCGGGGAGCTCCTACGAGCAGTACTTC
d_gene: TRBD2
j_gene: TRBJ2-7
v_gene: TRBV6-5
abundance: .

CDR3aa: CSFGGNEQFF
CDR3nt: TGCAGCTTCGGGGGGAATGAGCAGTTCTTC
d_gene: TRBD2
j_gene: TRBJ2-1
v_gene: TRBV29-1
abundance: .

CDR3aa: CASSLVASYNEQFF
CDR3nt: TGTGCCAGCAGCTTAGTTGCAAGCTACAATGAGCAGTTCTTC
d_gene: .
j_gene: TRBJ2-1
v_gene: TRBV11-2
abundance: .

CDR3aa: CASSLTEGYEQYF
CDR3nt: TGTGCCAGCAGCTTGACCGAAGGCTACGAGCAGTACTTC
d_gene: .
j_gene: TRBJ2-7
v_gene: TRBV7-9
abundance: .

CDR3aa: CAWSGGQGTNTQYF
CDR3nt: TGTGCCTGGAGTGGCGGACAGGGGACGAATACGCAGTATTTT
d_gene: TRBD1
j_gene: TRBJ2-3
v_gene: TRBV30
abundance: .

CDR3aa: CASSPNPGTLNYEQYF
CDR3nt: TGTGCCAGCAGCCCTAACCCCGGGACCCTAAACTACGAGCAGTACTTC
d_gene: .
j_gene: TRBJ2-7
v_gene: TRBV6-6
abundance: .

CDR3aa: CASGSEGVRTQYF
CDR3nt: TGTGCCAGCGGTTCGGAGGGAGTGCGGACCCAGTACTTC
d_gene: .
j_gene: TRBJ2-5
v_gene: TRBV27
abundance: .

CDR3aa: CASSLGPTSYEQYF
CDR3nt: TGTGCCAGCAGCTTAGGCCCGACCTCCTACGAGCAGTACTTC
d_gene: .
j_gene: TRBJ2-7
v_gene: TRBV13
abundance: .

CDR3aa: CASSFRPGQGHSYEQYF
CDR3nt: TGTGCCAGCAGTTTCCGACCGGGACAGGGTCACTCCTACGAGCAGTACTTC
d_gene: TRBD1
j_gene: TRBJ2-7
v_gene: TRBV27
abundance: once

CDR3aa: CASSPTGTGVYGYTF
CDR3nt: TGTGCCAGCAGCCCCACCGGGACAGGGGTCTATGGCTACACCTTC
d_gene: TRBD1
j_gene: TRBJ1-2
v_gene: TRBV9
abundance: .

CDR3aa: CASSSAPYNEQFF
CDR3nt: TGTGCCAGCAGCTCAGCCCCGTACAATGAGCAGTTCTTC
d_gene: .
j_gene: TRBJ2-1
v_gene: TRBV7-3
abundance: .

CDR3aa: CASVTDTYEQYF
CDR3nt: TGTGCCAGTGTTACAGATACCTACGAGCAGTACTTC
d_gene: .
j_gene: TRBJ2-7
v_gene: TRBV7-9
abundance: .

CDR3aa: CASSSLLRGTTNEKLFF
CDR3nt: TGCGCCAGCAGCTCCCTGTTGAGGGGAACAACTAATGAAAAACTGTTTTTT
d_gene: .
j_gene: TRBJ1-4
v_gene: TRBV5-1
abundance: .

CDR3aa: CASIETSGITYEQYF
CDR3nt: TGTGCCAGCATCGAGACTAGCGGGATTACCTACGAGCAGTACTTC
d_gene: TRBD2
j_gene: TRBJ2-7
v_gene: TRBV6-6
abundance: .

CDR3aa: CASSPLAQETQYF
CDR3nt: TGTGCCAGCAGCCCCCTTGCGCAAGAGACCCAGTACTTC
d_gene: .
j_gene: TRBJ2-5
v_gene: TRBV7-9
abundance: .

CDR3aa: CASSPEEGQETQYF
CDR3nt: TGCGCCAGCAGCCCAGAGGAGGGGCAGGAGACCCAGTACTTC
d_gene: .
j_gene: TRBJ2-5
v_gene: TRBV4-1
abundance: .

CDR3aa: CASSPGQAWEQYF
CDR3nt: TGTGCCAGCAGCCCCGGGCAGGCTTGGGAGCAGTACTTC
d_gene: .
j_gene: TRBJ2-7
v_gene: TRBV7-6
abundance: .

CDR3aa: CASTLRDRAYEQYF
CDR3nt: TGTGCCAGCACCCTTCGGGACAGGGCCTACGAGCAGTACTTC
d_gene: TRBD1
j_gene: TRBJ2-7
v_gene: TRBV2
abundance: .

CDR3aa: CASSFMGGYSTDTQYF
CDR3nt: TGTGCCAGCAGTTTCATGGGGGGATACTCCACAGATACGCAGTATTTT
d_gene: .
j_gene: TRBJ2-3
v_gene: TRBV27
abundance: .

CDR3aa: CASGQGADTQYF
CDR3nt: TGTGCCAGCGGGCAGGGGGCGGATACGCAGTATTTT
d_gene: TRBD1
j_gene: TRBJ2-3
v_gene: TRBV28
abundance: .

CDR3aa: CASSYGQGSSPLHF
CDR3nt: TGTGCCAGCAGTTACGGGCAGGGCAGTTCACCCCTCCACTTT
d_gene: .
j_gene: TRBJ1-6
v_gene: TRBV6-5
abundance: .